The present entry profiles one T cell receptor beta chain with its context. This specimen belongs to a study of blood T cell repertoires in COVID-19. As for the study in general: Donors in the United States, Italy and Spain gave samples during acute or convalescent COVID-19. PBMCs, B-cell-depleted T cells, or T cells provided the cDNA or gDNA that made up the material.

The authors' processing: Estimation of nucleated cell counts relied on the amplification of reference gene primers. Data came from immunoSEQ multiplex PCR; TCRdb stores just in-frame clones and leaves some out. The D gene and trimming were derived from the DNA, and the V and J assignments and clone size from that table. The table has roughly 150,000 clones, roughly 73% seen once. Germline V gene data show CDR1 as SEHNR and CDR2 as FQNEAQ (reference sequence). Unmatched junction bases numbered 11, after V lost 5 bases and J lost 6 bases. The CDR3 extends over 15 amino acids. The sequenced material came from peripheral blood. This clonotype originated in a man in his 70s with acute or convalescent COVID-19. The rearrangement links TRBV7-9 to TRBJ2-7; 9 bases map to TRBD1. CDR3 in amino acids: CASSIGGTGLREQYF. The CDR3 DNA reads TGTGCCAGCAGCATCGGCGGGACAGGGCTGCGCGAGCAGTACTTC.